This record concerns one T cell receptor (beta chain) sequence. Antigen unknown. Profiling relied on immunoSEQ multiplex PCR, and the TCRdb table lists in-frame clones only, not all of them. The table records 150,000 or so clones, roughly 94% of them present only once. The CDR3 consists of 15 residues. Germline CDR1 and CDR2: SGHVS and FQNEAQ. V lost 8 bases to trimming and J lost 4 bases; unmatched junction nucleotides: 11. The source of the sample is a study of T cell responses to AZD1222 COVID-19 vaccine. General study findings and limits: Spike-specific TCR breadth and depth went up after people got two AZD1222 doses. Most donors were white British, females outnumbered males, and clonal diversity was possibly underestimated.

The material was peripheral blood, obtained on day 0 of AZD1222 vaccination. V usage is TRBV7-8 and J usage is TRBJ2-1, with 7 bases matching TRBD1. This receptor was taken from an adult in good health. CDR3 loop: CASGRDRWEYNEQFF. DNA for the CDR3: TGTGCCAGCGGAAGGGACAGATGGGAGTACAATGAGCAGTTCTTC.